Below are 6 T cell receptor beta chains sequenced from a single sample in a study of cytomegalovirus exposure and HLA in healthy donors. It was with 60 Vbeta and 13 Jbeta primers that the PCR ran. Using immunoSEQ multiplex PCR, the repertoire was profiled, and TCRdb retains in-frame clones only, with some absent. This sample's clone table lists approximately 130,000 clones. The sequenced material came from PBMCs. These receptors all come from a woman aged 60 to 75 in good health and CMV-seronegative.

The chain recombines TRBV5-1 with TRBJ2-2; 12 bases agree with TRBD1. With 5 bases clipped from V and 7 bases from J, the junction kept 6 bases outside the gene matches. The CDR3 loop spans 15 amino acids. Looked up from germline, CDR1 is SGHRS and CDR2 is YFSETQ. This CDR3 reads CASSPGTGGIGELFF. The CDR3 coding sequence is TGCGCCAGCAGTCCCGGGACAGGGGGCATCGGGGAGCTGTTTTTT.

This sequence joins TRBV9 and TRBJ1-2; 7 nucleotides match TRBD1. V lost 0 bases, J lost 4 bases, and 3 bases stayed unmatched. In germline, CDR1 is SGDLS, CDR2 YYNGEE. The CDR3 length is 14 residues. CDR3 bases: TGTGCCAGCAGCGTAGAGCAGGGGGGCTATGGCTACACCTTC. It encodes CASSVEQGGYGYTF.

This chain links TRBV4-1 with TRBJ2-7; tentative D call: TRBD2 (7 bases). CDR1 is MGHRA and CDR2 is YSYEKL in the germline V gene. CDR3 length: 20 residues. V shed 1 base and J shed 6 bases, with 31 bases lying between them. The CDR3 nucleotides read TGCGCCAGCAGCCAAGTCTACTACGGGGGTCCGGGGGGCCGGGGCGGCGAGCAGTACTTC. Protein: CASSQVYYGGPGGRGGEQYF.

The chain couples TRBV28 to TRBJ1-4, with 8 nucleotides matching TRBD1. CDR3 length: 15 residues. The germline V gene encodes CDR1 MDHEN and CDR2 SYDVKM. V lost 2 bases, J lost 10 bases, and 9 bases stayed unmatched. The CDR3 region is CASSLGGQGAGKLFF. The CDR3 DNA is TGTGCCAGCAGTTTAGGAGGGCAGGGGGCGGGAAAACTGTTTTTT.

V and J are TRBV27 and TRBJ2-3, with TRBD2 identical over 12 bases. V was clipped by 3 bases and J by 4 bases; unmatched bases: 2. The CDR3 extends over 15 amino acids. Germline CDR1 and CDR2: MNHEY and SMNVEV (reference sequence). CDR3 bases: TGTGCCAGCAGTTTCCTAGCGGGAGGGGCAGATACGCAGTATTTT. As protein: CASSFLAGGADTQYF.

V gene TRBV5-1 combines with J gene TRBJ1-1; a possible D gene is TRBD1 (6 bases). Germline V gene lookup returns CDR1 SGHRS and CDR2 YFSETQ. This CDR3 spans 15 amino acids. Trimming cost V 0 bases and J 0 bases, with 9 bases left between them. The CDR3 DNA reads TGCGCCAGCAGCTTGGAGGGGGGGATGAACACTGAAGCTTTCTTT. This translates into CASSLEGGMNTEAFF.